A single sample gave rise to the 8 T cell receptor beta chains below, sequenced in a study of Graves' ophthalmopathy and Graves' hyperthyroidism. RNA transcripts yielded amplified TCR beta CDR3 regions. HTBI-primed first-round RT-PCR preceded second-round multiplex PCR. TCRdb ran MiXCR on the multiplex PCR reads and lists one entry per CDR3 protein. The data hold about half a million distinct CDR3 sequences, with 13% to 15% observed a single time. Sample: blood. Receptors originate from a woman in her twenties or thirties with Graves' ophthalmopathy.

The V gene is TRBV2, the J gene TRBJ2-6, with D possibly being TRBD1 (6 bases). The length of the CDR3 is 16 residues. Trimming removed 4 bases from V and 0 bases from J, with 10 bases in between. CDR1 and CDR2 (germline): SNHLY, FYNNEI. Here the CDR3 reads CASSARTVSGANVLTF. The DNA for the CDR3 is TGTGCCAGCAGTGCTCGGACAGTCTCTGGGGCCAACGTCCTGACTTTC.

This clonotype occurred many times. This chain links TRBV11-2 with TRBJ2-2; the D gene is possibly TRBD2 (7 bases). This CDR3 comprises 16 residues. Germline V gene sequence: CDR1 SGHAT, CDR2 FQNNGV. V gave up 5 bases and J gave up 0 bases, with 13 bases separating them. This CDR3 reads CASSRLGGPNTGELFF. Here the CDR3 DNA reads TGTGCCAGCAGCCGTTTGGGGGGGCCGAACACCGGGGAGCTGTTTTTT.

This clonotype was observed many times. This rearrangement joins TRBV29-1 to TRBJ2-7; TRBD2 might be the D (5 bases). The CDR3 extends over 15 amino acids. CDR1 is SQVTM and CDR2 is ANQGSEA in the germline V gene. The V gene lost 6 bases and the J gene lost 0 bases, with 18 bases spanning the gap. The CDR3 spells CSVDTGLGNSYEQYF. The CDR3 DNA reads TGCAGCGTCGACACTGGACTGGGGAACTCCTACGAGCAGTACTTC.

This clonotype was seen many times. The chain is built from TRBV6-1 and TRBJ2-2; 9 bases line up with TRBD1. Germline V CDR1 and CDR2: MNHNS, SASEGT. V shed 6 bases, J shed 7 bases, and the junction held 3 bases outside the gene matches. This CDR3 contains 13 residues. The chain's CDR3 is CASRNRGHGELFF. CDR3 nucleotides: TGTGCCAGCAGAAACAGGGGGCACGGGGAGCTGTTTTTT.

This chain uses TRBV20-1 with TRBJ1-1; the match to TRBD1 covers 8 bases. The CDR3 is 14 residues long. The ends lost 6 bases at V and 5 bases at J; junction bases unmatched: 11. Germline CDR1 reads DFQATT; CDR2 reads SNEGSKA (reference sequence). The CDR3 region has the DNA TGCAGTGCCTTCATCAGGACAGGGCGTACTGAAGCTTTCTTT. Translating it yields CSAFIRTGRTEAFF.

The genes are TRBV3-1 and TRBJ2-2; D gene ambiguous. The V and J ends lost 8 bases and 6 bases respectively, with 7 bases between them. The germline V gene has CDR1 LGHDT and CDR2 YNNKEL (reference sequence). CDR3 length equals 11 residues. Written as DNA, the CDR3 is TGTGCCAGCCTCTACTCCGGGGAGCTGTTTTTT. Amino acid sequence: CASLYSGELFF.

This clonotype has at least ten counts. This chain connects TRBV7-9 to TRBJ1-1; no firm D call. There are 12 residues in the CDR3. V was shortened by 8 bases and J by 2 bases, with 9 bases between the two germline ends. Germline CDR1 reads SEHNR; CDR2 reads FQNEAQ (reference sequence). Written as DNA, the CDR3 is TGTGCCAGCTGGGGTGCTAACACTGAAGCTTTCTTT. Protein sequence: CASWGANTEAFF.

This clonotype turned up a few times. This chain links TRBV15 with TRBJ2-5, with TRBD2 matching 7 bases. The CDR3 covers 13 residues. The V gene end was trimmed by 5 bases and the J gene end by 2 bases; junction bases not matched to a gene: 2. Germline-derived CDR1 and CDR2 are LNHNV and YYDKDF (reference sequence). The CDR3 coding sequence is TGTGCCACCAGCCGGGGGGTACAAGAGACCCAGTACTTC. It encodes CATSRGVQETQYF. The variable domain in full, with the rest retrieved from reference TRBV15 and TRBJ2-5, is DAMVIQNPRYQVTQFGKPVTLSCSQTLNHNVMYWYQQKSSQAPKLLFHYYDKDFNNEADTPDNFQSRRPNTSFCFLDIRSPGLGDTAMYLCATSRGVQETQYFGPGTRLLVL.